This T cell receptor (beta chain) originates from a study of T cell repertoires in cytomegalovirus infection. This clonotype was observed many times. Antigen: not known. V shed 5 bases, J shed 4 bases, and the junction held 10 bases outside the gene matches. Germline values: CDR1 SGHTA, CDR2 FQGNSA. This CDR3 spans 15 amino acids. Study findings and constraints: HLA-C-restricted, CMV-specific TCR beta clonotypes were dominant ex vivo.

TCRdb independently ran MiXCR on the reads; one entry per CDR3 protein. The sample holds a few hundred thousand distinct CDR3 sequences, around 18% seen once. This sequence joins TRBV7-2 and TRBJ1-2; 7 nucleotides line up with TRBD1. The sequenced material came from PBMCs. The receptor's source is a human donor in good health (CMV status not recorded). Some clones in this sample may be carry-over from other donors' samples. The CDR3 loop is CASSRRWDSLYGYTF. The DNA for the CDR3 is TGTGCCAGCAGCCGCCGGTGGGACAGCCTCTATGGCTACACCTTC.